This T cell receptor beta chain was sequenced in a study of shared clonotypes between healthy human individuals. Study findings and constraints: Large sequencing depth failed to make sorted-subset sequencing complete, rarefaction showed. Sequencing depth was expected to influence donor clonotype sharing.

Method: immunoSEQ multiplex PCR; TCRdb's copy keeps in-frame clones and lacks some. Among approximately 2.4 million clones listed, approximately 96% were seen once. The CDR3 consists of 13 residues. Deletions cut 5 bases from V and 5 bases from J, with 10 bases between. Germline CDR1 reads LNHDA; CDR2 reads SQIVND (reference sequence). With respect to this clone: What it binds is unknown.

Sequences were obtained from naive CD4+ T cells sorted from blood. Subset of the sample: CD45RA+ positively selected. The V call is TRBV19, the J call TRBJ1-5; D not resolved. This clonotype was sampled from a man younger than 35 in good health. The chain's CDR3 is CASSLAGDQPQHF. Here the CDR3 DNA reads TGTGCCAGTAGTCTGGCAGGCGATCAGCCCCAGCATTTT. The full variable domain, rest sourced from reference TRBV19 and TRBJ1-5, is DGGITQSPKYLFRKEGQNVTLSCEQNLNHDAMYWYRQDPGQGLRLIYYSQIVNDFQKGDIAEGYSVSREKKESFPLTVTSAQKNPTAFYLCASSLAGDQPQHFGDGTRLSIL.